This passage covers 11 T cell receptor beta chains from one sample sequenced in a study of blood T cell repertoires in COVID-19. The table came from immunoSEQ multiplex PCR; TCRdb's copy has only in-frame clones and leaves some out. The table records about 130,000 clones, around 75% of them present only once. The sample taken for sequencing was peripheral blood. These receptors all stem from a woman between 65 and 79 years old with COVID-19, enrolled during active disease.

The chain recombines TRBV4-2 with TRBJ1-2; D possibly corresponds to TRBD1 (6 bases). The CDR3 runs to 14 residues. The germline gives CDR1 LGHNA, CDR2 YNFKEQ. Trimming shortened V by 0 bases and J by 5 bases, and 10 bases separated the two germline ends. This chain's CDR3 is CASSQEIGGYGYTF. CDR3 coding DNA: TGTGCCAGCAGCCAAGAGATAGGGGGATATGGCTACACCTTC.

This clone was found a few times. The CDR3 sequence is CASSNNQETQYF. CDR3 nucleotide sequence: TGTGCCAGTAGCAACAACCAAGAGACCCAGTACTTC. The gene calls are TRBV19 and TRBJ2-5, with D unclear. V was clipped by 6 bases and J by 0 bases, with 5 bases between them. CDR1 is LNHDA and CDR2 is SQIVND in the germline V gene (reference sequence). The CDR3 spans 12 residues.

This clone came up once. The CDR3 loop is CASTFLAGNEKLFF. The CDR3 DNA sequence: TGTGCCAGCACCTTCTTGGCGGGAAATGAAAAACTGTTTTTT. The rearrangement links TRBV6-6 to TRBJ1-4; unclear D gene. V gave up 7 bases and J gave up 5 bases, with 14 bases separating them. Germline V gene sequence: CDR1 MNHNY, CDR2 SVGAGI (reference sequence). The CDR3 consists of 14 residues.

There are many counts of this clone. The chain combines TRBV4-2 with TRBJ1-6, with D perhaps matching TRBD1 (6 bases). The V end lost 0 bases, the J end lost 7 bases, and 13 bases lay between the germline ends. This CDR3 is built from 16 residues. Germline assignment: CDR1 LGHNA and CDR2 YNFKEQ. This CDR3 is CASSQEGRTANSPLHF. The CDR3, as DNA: TGTGCCAGCAGCCAAGAGGGTCGGACAGCAAATTCACCCCTCCACTTT.

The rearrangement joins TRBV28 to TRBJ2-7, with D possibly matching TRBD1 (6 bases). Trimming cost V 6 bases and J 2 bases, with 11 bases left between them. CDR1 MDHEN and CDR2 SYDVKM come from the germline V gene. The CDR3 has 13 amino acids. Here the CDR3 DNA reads TGTGCCAGCAGCTCACAGGGAACCTACGAGCAGTACTTC. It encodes CASSSQGTYEQYF.

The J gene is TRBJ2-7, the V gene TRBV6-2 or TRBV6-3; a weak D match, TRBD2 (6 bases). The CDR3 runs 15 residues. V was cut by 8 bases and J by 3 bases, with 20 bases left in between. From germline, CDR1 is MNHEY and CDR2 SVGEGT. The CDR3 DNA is TGTGCCAGCCGCCCAGCGGGCCTAATAATCTACGAGCAGTACTTC. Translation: CASRPAGLIIYEQYF.

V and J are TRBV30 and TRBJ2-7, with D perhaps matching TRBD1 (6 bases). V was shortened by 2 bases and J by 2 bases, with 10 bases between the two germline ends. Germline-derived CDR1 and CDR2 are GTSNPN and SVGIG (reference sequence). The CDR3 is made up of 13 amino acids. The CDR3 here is CAWSRDTTYEQYF. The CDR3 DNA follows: TGTGCCTGGAGTCGGGACACCACCTACGAGCAGTACTTC.

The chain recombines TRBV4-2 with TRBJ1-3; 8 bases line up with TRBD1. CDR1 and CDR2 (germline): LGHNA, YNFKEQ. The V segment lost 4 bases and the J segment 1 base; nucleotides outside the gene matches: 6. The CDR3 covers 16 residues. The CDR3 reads CASSLGQGVSGNTIYF. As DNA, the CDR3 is TGTGCCAGCAGCCTCGGACAGGGTGTTTCTGGAAACACCATATATTTT.

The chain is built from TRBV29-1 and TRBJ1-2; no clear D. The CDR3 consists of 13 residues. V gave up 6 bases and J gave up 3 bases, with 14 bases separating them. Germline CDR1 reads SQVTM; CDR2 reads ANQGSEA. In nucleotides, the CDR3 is TGCAGCGTCCCCCTGATGACTGACTATGGCTACACCTTC. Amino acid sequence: CSVPLMTDYGYTF. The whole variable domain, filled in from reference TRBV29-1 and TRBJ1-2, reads SAVISQKPSRDICQRGTSLTIQCQVDSQVTMMFWYRQQPGQSLTLIATANQGSEATYESGFVIDKFPISRPNLTFSTLTVSNMSPEDSSIYLCSVPLMTDYGYTFGSGTRLTVV.

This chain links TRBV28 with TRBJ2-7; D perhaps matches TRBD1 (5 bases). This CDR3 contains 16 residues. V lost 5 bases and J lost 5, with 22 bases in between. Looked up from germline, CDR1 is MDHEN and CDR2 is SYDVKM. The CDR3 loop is CASSPLQAGYENEQYF. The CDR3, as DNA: TGTGCCAGCAGTCCCCTACAGGCCGGGTATGAGAACGAGCAGTACTTC.

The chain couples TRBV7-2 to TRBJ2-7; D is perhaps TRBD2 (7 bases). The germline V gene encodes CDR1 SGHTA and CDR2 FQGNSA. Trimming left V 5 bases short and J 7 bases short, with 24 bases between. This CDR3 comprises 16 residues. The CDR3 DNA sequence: TGTGCCAGCAGCCAAGGCGGGGGCCAGGGCCGTTTAGAGCAGTACTTC. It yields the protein CASSQGGGQGRLEQYF. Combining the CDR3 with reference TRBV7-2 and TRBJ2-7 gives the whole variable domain GAGVSQSPSNKVTEKGKDVELRCDPISGHTALYWYRQSLGQGLEFLIYFQGNSAPDKSGLPSDRFSAERTGGSVSTLTIQRTQQEDSAVYLCASSQGGGQGRLEQYFGPGTRLTVT.